The 27 T cell receptor beta chains below were found in one sample sequenced in a study of Tregs in tolerant kidney transplant recipients (dated by TCRdb to between 2018 and 2021). The sample's time point, from its label and the paper: blood sample drawn before combined kidney and bone marrow transplant. Receptor amplification or capture employed the immunoSEQ multiplex PCR assay. TCRdb carries this immuneACCESS record with in-frame sequences only. Its versions omit some clonotypes, under half of them owing to an unresolved V gene in the studies checked, with the rest unexplained. The sample table records fewer than 35,000 clones. The top ten clones comprise about 8.1% of the sample. The sequencing used CD8+ T cells from blood, collected before the transplant. All receptors come from a human donor who received a combined kidney and bone marrow transplant.

Worth noting for this clone: The read stops 3 residues short of the end of the CDR3; the missing end is completed from the germline J gene. V usage is TRBV14 and J usage is TRBJ2-7; D remains ambiguous. Per the germline V gene, CDR1 is SGHDN and CDR2 is FVKESK. V was shortened by 4 bases and J by 4 bases, with 11 bases between the two germline ends. The length of the CDR3 is 13 residues. CDR3 protein: CASSPGWAYEQYF. The CDR3 DNA, read in part, is TGTGCCAGCAGCCCCGGCTGGGCTTACGAG. Full variable domain (remainder filled in from reference TRBV14 and TRBJ2-7): EAGVTQFPSHSVIEKGQTVTLRCDPISGHDNLYWYRRVMGKEIKFLLHFVKESKQDESGMPNNRFLAERTGGTYSTLKVQPAELEDSGVYFCASSPGWAYEQYFGPGTRLTVT.

For this clone: The read ends 3 residues shy of where the CDR3 ends; the end is completed using the germline J gene. The chain is built from TRBV6-2 or TRBV6-3 and TRBJ2-1, with no clear D. The germline V gene has CDR1 MNHEY and CDR2 SVGEGT. Deletions cut 5 bases from V and 3 bases from J, with 5 bases between. The CDR3 length is 12 residues. CDR3 sequence reads: CASSLNYNEQFF. CDR3 bases read: TGTGCCAGCAGTCTTAACTACAATGAG.

In the case of this clone: Coverage ceases 3 residues before the CDR3 finishes, and the germline J gene fills in the end. This same CDR3 is encoded by further DNA sequences in the sample. The chain is built from TRBV19 and TRBJ2-3; D unresolved. Germline values: CDR1 LNHDA, CDR2 SQIVND (reference sequence). The CDR3 is 12 amino acids. V dropped 5 bases and J dropped 1 base, with 4 bases sitting between them. CDR3 DNA, as far as it was read: TGTGCCAGTAGTCCAGGCACAGATACG. Translation: CASSPGTDT. The whole CDR3 sequence reads CASSPGTDTQYF.

Regarding this clone: The read ends 3 residues early relative to the CDR3; the germline J gene fills the gap. The rearrangement uses TRBV6-2 or TRBV6-3 and TRBJ2-7, with 9 bases matching TRBD1. Trimming removed 5 bases from V and 3 bases from J; junction bases left unmatched: 8. Per germline, CDR1 MNHEY and CDR2 SVGEGT. CDR3 size: 15 residues. CDR3 bases read: TGTGCCAGCAGTCGTTCCGGGACAGGGTTCTACGAG. Translating gives CASSRSGTGFYE. The complete CDR3 sequence is CASSRSGTGFYEQYF.

Notes on this clone: The missing CDR3 end, 3 residues past where the read stops, is filled in from the germline J gene. The J gene is TRBJ2-1, the V gene TRBV2; TRBD2 matches at 7 bases. CDR1 and CDR2 from the germline V gene are SNHLY and FYNNEI. Unmatched junction bases numbered 11, after V lost 5 bases and J lost 4 bases. There are 16 residues in the CDR3. Incomplete CDR3 DNA: TGTGCCAGCAGTACCCCCGGGACTACACTATACAATGAG. Amino acid sequence: CASSTPGTTLYNE. In full, the CDR3 reads CASSTPGTTLYNEQFF.

As for this clone: The DNA ends 3 residues before the CDR3 does, and the rest of the CDR3 is filled in from the germline J gene. The chain has TRBV7-2 and TRBJ2-7; 7 bases match TRBD1. Germline V CDR1 and CDR2: SGHTA, FQGNSA. The CDR3 has 13 residues. V was pared by 5 bases and J by 3 bases, with 4 bases of the junction left unmatched. The CDR3 DNA, read in part, is TGTGCCAGCAGCCAGGGACAGAGCTACGAG. Amino acid sequence: CASSQGQSYE. The full CDR3 sequence reads CASSQGQSYEQYF.

As regards this clone: At one of its ends the junction is not consistent with the germline gene, which may arise from a read error. The CDR3 goes on 3 residues after the read ends, and that part is filled in from the germline J gene. The chain has TRBV6-1 and TRBJ2-2; D not resolved. Germline V gene data show CDR1 as MNHNS and CDR2 as SASEGT. CDR3 length: 14 amino acids. The CDR3 loop is CASSEAPNTGELFF. Partial CDR3 DNA: TGTGCCAGCAGCGAAGCCCCTAACACCGGGGAG.

A note on this clone: The read terminates 3 residues ahead of where the CDR3 ends, so the germline J gene completes it. The J gene is TRBJ2-7, the V gene TRBV6-2 or TRBV6-3; 11 bases are shared with TRBD2. Germline lookup yields CDR1 MNHEY and CDR2 SVGEGT. The CDR3 is 16 amino acids. Losses at the gene ends were 5 bases for V and 3 bases for J; bases not matched to a gene: 9. The CDR3 region is CASSASGLAEFYEQYF. The sequenced part of the CDR3 DNA is TGTGCCAGCAGTGCCTCGGGACTAGCGGAATTCTACGAG.

A note on this clone: The observed sequence ends 3 residues before the CDR3 terminus, with the missing tail filled in from the germline J gene. The chain is built from TRBV5-4 and TRBJ1-2, with 7 bases lining up with TRBD1. CDR3 size: 12 residues. Per the germline V gene, CDR1 is SGHNT and CDR2 is YYREEE (reference sequence). The sequenced CDR3 bases are TGTGCCAGCAGCTATACAGGGGAGAGT. Protein: CASSYTGES. Given in full, the CDR3 is CASSYTGESYTF. Combining the CDR3 with reference TRBV5-4 and TRBJ1-2 gives the whole variable domain ETGVTQSPTHLIKTRGQQVTLRCSSQSGHNTVSWYQQALGQGPQFIFQYYREEENGRGNFPPRFSGLQFPNYSSELNVNALELDDSALYLCASSYTGESYTFGSGTRLTVV.

As to this clone: The read stops 3 residues short of the end of the CDR3; the missing end is completed from the germline J gene. The chain couples TRBV5-6 to TRBJ2-5; TRBD2 agrees at 8 bases. The CDR3 has 15 amino acids. V trimming: 4 bases; J trimming: 3 bases; junction bases outside the gene matches: 8. Per germline, CDR1 SGHDT and CDR2 YYEEEE. The CDR3: CASSPGGAGEETQYF. Incomplete CDR3 DNA: TGTGCCAGCAGCCCGGGCGGAGCGGGGGAAGAGACC.

A remark on this clone: The read ends 3 residues before the CDR3 terminus; that terminus is restored from the germline J gene. The chain employs TRBV10-1 and TRBJ2-1; D may be TRBD1 (5 bases). CDR3 length: 14 residues. Germline V gene lookup returns CDR1 WNHNN and CDR2 SYGVQD (reference sequence). The V end was cut by 0 bases, the J end by 5 bases, with 8 bases between. The CDR3 here is CASSESTGDNEQFF. The covered CDR3 bases are TGCGCCAGCAGTGAGTCCACAGGAGACAATGAG.

Regarding this clone: The read falls 3 residues short of the CDR3 end, and the missing part is taken from the germline J gene. This rearrangement joins TRBV6-2 or TRBV6-3 to TRBJ2-7; TRBD2 agrees at 12 bases. The CDR3 consists of 14 residues. Germline CDR1 and CDR2: MNHEY and SVGEGT. V lost 6 bases, J lost 2 bases, and 2 bases stayed unmatched. CDR3 DNA, as far as it was read: TGTGCCAGCAGGCTAGCGGGAGGGCCCTACGAG. Translated, it gives CASRLAGGPYE. The CDR3, in full, reads CASRLAGGPYEQYF.

As to this clone: With the read ending 3 residues before the CDR3 end, the germline J gene is used to fill in that end. The chain couples TRBV6-1 to TRBJ2-1; D gene unclear. The V gene lost 2 bases and the J gene lost 3 bases, with 11 bases spanning the gap. This CDR3 comprises 15 residues. CDR1 and CDR2 (germline): MNHNS, SASEGT. The CDR3 loop is CASSESLGSYNEQFF. The covered CDR3 bases are TGTGCCAGCAGTGAAAGTTTGGGCAGCTACAATGAG.

Regarding this clone: The missing CDR3 end, 3 residues past where the read stops, is filled in from the germline J gene. The chain couples TRBV19 to TRBJ1-2, with 8 bases lining up with TRBD1. This CDR3 region has 15 residues. The V gene's germline CDR1 is LNHDA and CDR2 SQIVND (reference sequence). The CDR3 is CASSILTAGTGGYTF. The CDR3 DNA, read in part, is TGTGCCAGTAGTATCTTAACCGCCGGGACAGGCGGC.

Regarding this clone: The read terminates 3 residues before the CDR3 end, so the remaining end is supplied by the germline J gene. V is TRBV29-1 and J is TRBJ2-5, with TRBD1 identical over 10 bases. The germline V gene encodes CDR1 SQVTM and CDR2 ANQGSEA. The CDR3 is 14 amino acids. The V segment lost 1 base and the J segment 5 bases; nucleotides outside the gene matches: 4. The sequenced part of the CDR3 DNA is TGCAGCGTTGAAGGACAGGGGGCTAACGAGACC. Its translation is CSVEGQGANET. The whole CDR3 protein reads CSVEGQGANETQYF.

The CDR3 region is CASSLWTANYGYTF. The covered CDR3 bases are TGTGCCAGCAGCTTATGGACAGCGAACTATGGC. The V call is TRBV7-8, the J call TRBJ1-2, with a possible D match to TRBD1 (6 bases). Read sequence stops 3 residues before the CDR3 end, and the germline J gene provides the missing end. The V and J ends lost 2 bases and 2 bases respectively, with 9 bases between them. There are 14 residues in the CDR3. Germline lookup yields CDR1 SGHVS and CDR2 FQNEAQ.

CDR3 DNA, as far as it was read: TGTGCCAGCAGTCCACTCGGGTACGAG. It is translated as CASSPLGYE. The CDR3, in full, reads CASSPLGYEQYF. V and J are TRBV6-2 or TRBV6-3 and TRBJ2-7; D uncertain. The DNA ends 3 residues before the CDR3 does, and the rest of the CDR3 is filled in from the germline J gene. Germline CDR1 and CDR2: MNHEY and SVGEGT. The CDR3 extends over 12 amino acids. Trimming removed 5 bases at V and 4 bases at J, with 9 bases between.

Concerning this clone itself: The read terminates 3 residues before the CDR3 end, so the remaining end is supplied by the germline J gene. This sequence joins TRBV19 and TRBJ2-2; 15 bases match TRBD2. Germline assignment: CDR1 LNHDA and CDR2 SQIVND (reference sequence). With V trimmed by 5 bases and J by 5 bases, 3 bases remained unmatched. The CDR3 is 16 residues long. The CDR3 bases that were read are TGTGCCAGTAGTGTCGGGACTAGCGGGGGGACCGGGGAG. Protein: CASSVGTSGGTGE. The full-length CDR3 reads as CASSVGTSGGTGELFF.

Regarding this clone: The CDR3 extends 3 residues past the end of the read, so its final part is completed from the germline J gene. This sequence joins TRBV5-6 and TRBJ2-7; 7 bases align to TRBD1. The CDR3 has 13 amino acids. The junction had 2 bases not matched to a gene; V was cut back by 2 bases and J by 3 bases. The germline CDR1 and CDR2 sequences are SGHDT and YYEEEE. The sequenced part of the CDR3 DNA is TGTGCCAGCAGCTTACCAGGGGGCTACGAG. Amino acid sequence: CASSLPGGYE. The whole CDR3 reads CASSLPGGYEQYF.

A remark on this clone: The read terminates 3 residues before the CDR3 end, so the remaining end is supplied by the germline J gene. J is TRBJ1-2 and V is TRBV30, with TRBD1 identical over 10 bases. V shed 4 bases, J shed 4 bases, and the junction held 12 bases outside the gene matches. Germline CDR1 is GTSNPN and CDR2 is SVGIG (reference sequence). This CDR3 spans 16 amino acids. The part of the CDR3 DNA that was read is TGTGCCTGGACCCCCCCCGGGACAGGGGACCCCTATGGC. Its protein product is CAWTPPGTGDPYG. The entire CDR3 protein is CAWTPPGTGDPYGYTF.

Details on this clone: The read terminates 3 residues ahead of where the CDR3 ends, so the germline J gene completes it. The chain recombines TRBV18 with TRBJ1-1; TRBD1 might be the D (6 bases). V gave up 2 bases and J gave up 3 bases, with 22 bases separating them. Looked up from germline, CDR1 is KGHSH and CDR2 is LQKENI. The CDR3 loop spans 18 amino acids. CDR3 residues: CASSPFKGDQGGDTEAFF. The sequenced part of the CDR3 DNA is TGTGCCAGCTCACCATTCAAAGGGGATCAAGGGGGGGACACTGAA. Full variable domain (outside the CDR3, taken from reference TRBV18 and TRBJ1-1): NAGVMQNPRHLVRRRGQEARLRCSPMKGHSHVYWYRQLPEEGLKFMVYLQKENIIDESGMPKERFSAEFPKEGPSILRIQQVVRGDSAAYFCASSPFKGDQGGDTEAFFGQGTRLTVV.

Comment on this clone: The sequence runs out 3 residues before the end of the CDR3; the remainder is reconstructed from the germline J gene. The chain carries TRBV7-8 and TRBJ2-2, with 8 bases matching TRBD2. Germline CDR1 reads SGHVS; CDR2 reads FQNEAQ. Unmatched junction bases numbered 15, after V lost 4 bases and J lost 8 bases. The CDR3 is made up of 17 amino acids. CDR3 in amino acids: CASSSVLLHGGEGELFF. The CDR3 DNA, read in part, is TGTGCCAGCAGCTCCGTACTCCTTCACGGGGGGGAAGGGGAG.

Turning to this clone: The read ends 3 residues early relative to the CDR3; the germline J gene fills the gap. The chain combines TRBV20-1 with TRBJ1-1; no reliable D call. The CDR3 spans 12 residues. The ends were cut back, 2 bases at V and 6 bases at J, with 10 bases in the middle. Germline CDR1 reads DFQATT; CDR2 reads SNEGSKA (reference sequence). The sequenced CDR3 bases are TGCAGTGCTAGAACCGGTTCGGCTGAA. Translating it yields CSARTGSAE. The full-length CDR3 reads as CSARTGSAEAFF.

Comments on this clone: The read terminates 3 residues ahead of where the CDR3 ends, so the germline J gene completes it. The chain carries TRBV7-9 and TRBJ1-4, with 9 bases that match TRBD1. Per the germline V gene, CDR1 is SEHNR and CDR2 is FQNEAQ (reference sequence). This CDR3 comprises 14 residues. This CDR3 is CASSTGTGSSGLFF. The CDR3 bases that were read are TGTGCCAGCAGCACCGGGACAGGGAGCAGCGGA.

Worth noting for this clone: The CDR3 end is not reached by the read, which stops 3 residues before it; the germline J gene fills it in. This chain connects TRBV7-9 to TRBJ2-7; unclear D gene. With 4 bases removed from V and 6 bases from J, the gap between germline ends came to 10 bases. Germline V gene lookup returns CDR1 SEHNR and CDR2 FQNEAQ (reference sequence). The CDR3 runs 12 residues. The sequenced CDR3 bases are TGTGCCAGCAGCTCTGGAACGGGCGAG. It is translated as CASSSGTGE. The entire CDR3 reads CASSSGTGEQYF.

On this clone: The read terminates 3 residues before the CDR3 end, so the remaining end is supplied by the germline J gene. V is TRBV18 and J is TRBJ2-1; a weak D match, TRBD2 (6 bases). This CDR3 is 16 amino acids long. The V gene's germline CDR1 is KGHSH and CDR2 LQKENI. V was trimmed by 2 bases and J by 6 bases, leaving 17 bases between them. The chain's CDR3 is CASSPELGGDSNEQFF. The covered CDR3 bases are TGTGCCAGCTCACCAGAGCTGGGCGGGGACTCCAATGAG.

About this clone itself: The CDR3 end falls 3 residues outside the read, so it is completed with the germline J gene. The genes are TRBV18 and TRBJ1-4, with a tentative D call TRBD1 (5 bases). Trimming removed 6 bases from V and 0 bases from J, with 14 bases in between. CDR3 length: 16 amino acids. Per germline, CDR1 KGHSH and CDR2 LQKENI. The covered CDR3 bases are TGTGCCAGCTCTGTAACGGGACTTTCAACTAATGAAAAA. Protein: CASSVTGLSTNEK. The complete CDR3 reads CASSVTGLSTNEKLFF.